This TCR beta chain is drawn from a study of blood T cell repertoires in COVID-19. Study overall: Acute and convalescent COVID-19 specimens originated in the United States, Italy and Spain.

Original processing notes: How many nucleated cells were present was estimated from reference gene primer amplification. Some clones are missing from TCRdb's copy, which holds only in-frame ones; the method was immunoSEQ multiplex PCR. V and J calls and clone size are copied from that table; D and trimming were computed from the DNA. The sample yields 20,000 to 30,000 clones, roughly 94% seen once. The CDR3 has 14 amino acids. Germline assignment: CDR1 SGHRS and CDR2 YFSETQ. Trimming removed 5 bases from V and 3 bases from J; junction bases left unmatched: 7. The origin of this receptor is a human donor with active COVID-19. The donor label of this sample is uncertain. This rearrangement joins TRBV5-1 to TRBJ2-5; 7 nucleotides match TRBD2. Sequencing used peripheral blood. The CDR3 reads CASSKGGSEETQYF. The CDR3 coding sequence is TGCGCCAGCAGTAAGGGCGGGAGCGAAGAGACCCAGTACTTC.